These 16 T cell receptor beta chains share one sample of origin, sequenced in a study of cytomegalovirus exposure and HLA in healthy donors. PCR primers comprised 60 Vbeta and 13 Jbeta primers. The protocol was immunoSEQ multiplex PCR, while the TCRdb copy is restricted to in-frame clones and leaves out a portion. The repertoire has 150,000 to 200,000 clones, approximately 12% of them found once; the top ten carry 7.8%. Specimen: PBMCs. All receptors derive from a man aged 45-60 years in good health and CMV-seropositive.

This clone was detected only a few times. The chain has TRBV6-6 and TRBJ2-2; D gene uncertain. The germline gives CDR1 MNHNY, CDR2 SVGAGI (reference sequence). V was shortened by 6 bases and J by 5 bases, with 10 bases between the two germline ends. This CDR3 spans 13 amino acids. The CDR3 spells CASSPDSTGELFF. CDR3 nucleotides: TGTGCCAGCAGCCCTGATAGTACCGGGGAGCTGTTTTTT.

The chain couples TRBV7-2 to TRBJ2-5, with TRBD1 matching over 8 bases. Germline V lookup: CDR1 SGHTA, CDR2 FQGNSA. The V gene end was trimmed by 5 bases and the J gene end by 2 bases; junction bases not matched to a gene: 4. The CDR3 length is 14 residues. The CDR3 DNA sequence: TGTGCCAGCAGCCTGGGACAGGCGCAAGAGACCCAGTACTTC. Its translation is CASSLGQAQETQYF.

This clone was seen more than once but under ten times. CDR3 loop: CASSSEGDGYTF. CDR3 DNA: TGTGCCAGCAGCTCTGAGGGGGATGGCTACACCTTC. V and J are TRBV11-2 and TRBJ1-2; tentatively, D is TRBD1 (6 bases). Trimming pared 4 bases from V and 6 bases from J, leaving 9 bases between. The CDR3 sequence is 12 residues long. Germline loops: CDR1 SGHAT, CDR2 FQNNGV.

The chain couples TRBV7-9 to TRBJ2-1, with TRBD2 matching over 7 bases. Germline assignment: CDR1 SEHNR and CDR2 FQNEAQ (reference sequence). This CDR3 region has 16 residues. V lost 0 bases and J lost 9; bases outside the gene matches: 11. CDR3 loop: CASSLAGNHRGSEQFF. The CDR3 nucleotides read TGTGCCAGCAGCTTAGCCGGGAACCACCGCGGGAGTGAGCAGTTCTTC.

This clone was detected a few times. The chain couples TRBV5-1 to TRBJ2-2; D gene ambiguous. V gave up 2 bases and J gave up 3 bases, with 8 bases separating them. This CDR3 contains 14 residues. Germline V gives CDR1 SGHRS, CDR2 YFSETQ. In nucleotides, the CDR3 is TGCGCCAGCAGCTTAAATTCTGACACCGGGGAGCTGTTTTTT. Translating it yields CASSLNSDTGELFF.

This clone was seen a handful of times. V usage is TRBV4-2 and J usage is TRBJ2-3; 10 bases align to TRBD2. CDR1 and CDR2 from the germline V gene are LGHNA and YNFKEQ. V shed 2 bases and J 0 bases; nucleotides not matched to a gene: 17. CDR3 length equals 21 residues. As DNA, the CDR3 is TGTGCCAGCAGCCAATCCCGAGGGGCTAGCGGGGGCCTAGGAAGCACAGATACGCAGTATTTT. As protein: CASSQSRGASGGLGSTDTQYF.

This clone was counted between two and nine times. V gene TRBV30 combines with J gene TRBJ1-2; 7 bases map to TRBD1. The junction had 5 bases not matched to a gene; V was cut back by 0 bases and J by 7 bases. Germline CDR1 reads GTSNPN; CDR2 reads SVGIG (reference sequence). The CDR3 loop spans 13 amino acids. Here the CDR3 reads CAWSVRAGGGYTF. DNA for the CDR3: TGTGCCTGGAGTGTACGGGCAGGGGGTGGCTACACCTTC.

There are a few counts of this clone. V gene TRBV5-1 combines with J gene TRBJ1-2; no clear D. Germline-derived CDR1 and CDR2 are SGHRS and YFSETQ. The CDR3 is made up of 14 amino acids. The V end was cut by 2 bases, the J end by 5 bases, with 13 bases between. The chain's CDR3 is CASSLTDFGYGYTF. CDR3 DNA sequence: TGCGCCAGCAGCTTAACGGACTTCGGGTATGGCTACACCTTC.

The rearrangement uses TRBV19 and TRBJ1-5; the D is unclear. Deletions cut 1 base from V and 10 bases from J, with 11 bases between. Germline V gene lookup returns CDR1 LNHDA and CDR2 SQIVND (reference sequence). This CDR3 has 13 residues. The CDR3 loop reads CASSIGSTDPQHF. In DNA, the CDR3 is TGTGCCAGTAGTATAGGTTCTACCGATCCCCAGCATTTT.

This chain links TRBV6-1 with TRBJ2-3, with 8 bases matching TRBD2. Looked up from germline, CDR1 is MNHNS and CDR2 is SASEGT. The CDR3 sequence is 15 residues long. V was clipped by 8 bases and J by 5 bases; unmatched bases: 12. The CDR3 loop reads CASSLRKAGVDTQYF. In DNA form, the CDR3 reads TGTGCCAGCTCCCTCCGGAAAGCGGGGGTAGATACGCAGTATTTT.

V is TRBV19 and J is TRBJ1-1; 9 bases fit TRBD1. CDR1 and CDR2 from the germline V gene are LNHDA and SQIVND (reference sequence). The CDR3 has 14 amino acids. J gave up 10 bases and V 1 base, and 7 bases lay outside the gene matches. CDR3 in amino acids: CASSIGYQGQGAFF. CDR3 nucleotide sequence: TGTGCCAGTAGTATAGGGTATCAGGGACAGGGAGCTTTCTTT. The full variable domain, rest sourced from reference TRBV19 and TRBJ1-1, is DGGITQSPKYLFRKEGQNVTLSCEQNLNHDAMYWYRQDPGQGLRLIYYSQIVNDFQKGDIAEGYSVSREKKESFPLTVTSAQKNPTAFYLCASSIGYQGQGAFFGQGTRLTVV.

As DNA, the CDR3 is TGTGCCAGTACCAAGACAGGGGGAGGTACTGAAGCTTTCTTT. Amino acid sequence: CASTKTGGGTEAFF. The chain uses TRBV19 and TRBJ1-1; TRBD1 matches at 9 bases. This CDR3 has 14 amino acids. Germline values: CDR1 LNHDA, CDR2 SQIVND (reference sequence). Germline trimming cut 7 bases from V and 5 bases from J; bases unmatched to any gene: 8.

The gene calls are TRBV5-4 and TRBJ2-2; 8 bases fit TRBD1. The germline V gene has CDR1 SGHNT and CDR2 YYREEE (reference sequence). This CDR3 is 16 amino acids long. V lost 5 bases to trimming and J lost 1 base; unmatched junction nucleotides: 7. As DNA, the CDR3 is TGTGCCAGCAGGCCCGAGGGACAGGTGAACACCGGGGAGCTGTTTTTT. Translating gives CASRPEGQVNTGELFF.

This clone was observed a few times. This chain links TRBV5-6 with TRBJ2-7; 7 nucleotides match TRBD1. The CDR3 extends over 16 amino acids. Germline lookup yields CDR1 SGHDT and CDR2 YYEEEE. V dropped 4 bases and J dropped 6; count of bases not matched to a gene: 16. In nucleotides, the CDR3 is TGTGCCAGCAGCCAGGCAGGGGGACGGGCCGTCGGCGAGCAGTACTTC. This gives the protein CASSQAGGRAVGEQYF.

CDR3 DNA sequence: TGTGCCAGCTCACTTCTTTCCCGACAGTCTGAAGCTTTCTTT. This translates into CASSLLSRQSEAFF. The J gene is TRBJ1-1, the V gene TRBV18, with D possibly TRBD1 on 5 matching bases. The CDR3 runs 14 residues. Per the germline V gene, CDR1 is KGHSH and CDR2 is LQKENI. Between the trimmed V and J ends, which lost 4 bases and 6 bases, there was a span of 15 bases.

The rearrangement links TRBV6-5 to TRBJ1-5, with a tentative D call TRBD1 (5 bases). The CDR3 contains 13 residues. Per germline, CDR1 MNHEY and CDR2 SVGAGI. Trimming shortened V by 6 bases and J by 3 bases, and 9 bases separated the two germline ends. The CDR3 nucleotides read TGTGCCAGCAGGGGGCACGTCAATCAGCCCCAGCATTTT. It encodes CASRGHVNQPQHF.